These T cell receptor beta chains were read from a single sample in a study of blood T cells in healthy people across ages. TCRdb redid the calling of the 5' RACE reads with MiXCR, one entry per CDR3 protein. The sample includes 750,000 to 850,000 distinct CDR3 sequences, roughly 25% of them seen just once. The data also belong to a second study, concerning T cells of mothers and their children.

The sequenced material came from blood. These receptors were obtained from a boy younger than 18 in good health. Both conserved end residues are part of each CDR3. A D gene is named only where the DNA matches it firmly. Rows may omit the clone size; those that give it use once, few, many or a size class.

J gene	D gene	clone size	CDR3 length	V gene	CDR3 DNA	CDR3 protein
TRBJ1-1	.	few	17	TRBV10-3	TGTGCCATCGGACAAGGGCCTGGGGAACGGAGTGGCACTGAAGCTTTCTTT	CAIGQGPGERSGTEAFF
TRBJ1-2	TRBD1	.	14	TRBV29-1	TGCAGCGTTGAAGAGTTCGACAGGGAAAGGGGCTACACCTTC	CSVEEFDRERGYTF
TRBJ2-3	TRBD2	few	15	TRBV9	TGTGCCAGCAGCCCGGGGGGAGACCACACAGATACGCAGTATTTT	CASSPGGDHTDTQYF
TRBJ2-5	TRBD2	.	15	TRBV6-2/TRBV6-3	TGTGCCAGCGGTGTCGGGGGGACTAGCTACTACGAGCGGTACTTC	CASGVGGTSYYERYF
TRBJ2-7	.	.	13	TRBV28	TGTGCCAGCAACAGAGAGCCCCCCTACGAGCAGTACTTC	CASNREPPYEQYF
TRBJ2-1	.	.	14	TRBV20-1	TGCAGTGCAAGGACTTTTAGCTCCTACAATGAGCAGTTCTTC	CSARTFSSYNEQFF
TRBJ2-5	.	few	13	TRBV28	TGTGCCAGCAGTCCGGGGAGGTCGGAGACCCAGTACTTC	CASSPGRSETQYF
TRBJ1-1	.	few	16	TRBV7-2	TGTGCCAGCAGCTTAAATGCAGGGAAAATGAACACTGAAGCTTTCTTT	CASSLNAGKMNTEAFF
TRBJ1-2	TRBD1	.	16	TRBV7-2	TGTGCCAGCAGCTTAGGGCCCGGACAGGGGGACTATGGCTACACCTTC	CASSLGPGQGDYGYTF
TRBJ1-1	.	.	16	TRBV18	TGTGCCAGCTCACCAATCCGGGACACTCAGTCCACTGAAGCTTTCTTT	CASSPIRDTQSTEAFF
TRBJ2-7	.	.	15	TRBV9	TGTGCCAGCAGCGTAGCTCCGACAGGATCCTACGAGCAGTACTTC	CASSVAPTGSYEQYF
TRBJ2-1	.	.	15	TRBV27	TGTGCCAGCAGTACTAGACCCGGGGGTTACAATGAGCAGTTCTTC	CASSTRPGGYNEQFF
TRBJ2-5	.	.	15	TRBV7-9	TGTACCAGCAGCGGGACAGAAGAACCACAAGAGACCCAGTACTTC	CTSSGTEEPQETQYF
TRBJ1-2	.	.	14	TRBV9	TGTGCCAGCAGCGATTCCCACGGAGACTATGGCTACACCTTC	CASSDSHGDYGYTF
TRBJ2-5	.	few	14	TRBV7-2	TGTGCCAGCAGCTTATACGTGGGGCCAGAGACCCAGTACTTC	CASSLYVGPETQYF
TRBJ1-2	.	few	15	TRBV7-2	TGTGCCAGCAGCTTAGATCTGTCTGGGTACTATGGCTACACCTTC	CASSLDLSGYYGYTF
TRBJ2-7	.	.	13	TRBV15	TGTGCTACCAGCAGGGACACAAACTACGAGCAGTACTTC	CATSRDTNYEQYF
TRBJ2-5	.	.	15	TRBV3-1	TGTGCCAGCAGCCAAGATGAGGCACGATCGGAGACCCAGTACTTC	CASSQDEARSETQYF
TRBJ1-5	TRBD1	few	15	TRBV7-9	TGTGCCAGCAGCTCCCCGGGACAGAGCAATCAGCCCCAGCATTTT	CASSSPGQSNQPQHF
TRBJ2-7	.	few	12	TRBV20-1	TGCAGTGCTAGTCCGACTGTCAGCGAGCAGTACTTC	CSASPTVSEQYF
TRBJ2-6	.	.	16	TRBV3-1	TGTGCCAGCAGCCAAGGGTGGGCGGCTGGGGCCAACGTCCTGACTTTC	CASSQGWAAGANVLTF
TRBJ2-3	TRBD1	few	13	TRBV24-1	TGTGCCACCAGTGATAAGGACAGGGGAGCGCAGTATTTT	CATSDKDRGAQYF
TRBJ1-1	TRBD1	.	15	TRBV7-2	TGTGCCAGCAGCTTGTGGGGGACAGAAGGAACTGAAGTTTTCTTT	CASSLWGTEGTEVFF
TRBJ2-4	.	once	13	TRBV20-1	TGCAGTTCCTTGGGCAGGGGATTAGGCATTCAGTACTTC	CSSLGRGLGIQYF
TRBJ2-1	.	.	15	TRBV27	TGTGCCAGCAGTTTATCTGGGGCAGGCTCCTACGAGCAGCACTTC	CASSLSGAGSYEQHF
TRBJ1-2	.	few	12	TRBV3-1	TGTGCCAGCCAAGAAGGACCGGGTGGCTACACCTTC	CASQEGPGGYTF
TRBJ1-4	.	few	15	TRBV28	TGTGCCAGCAGTTACTCACAGGGAGCGGTTGAAAAACTGTTTTTT	CASSYSQGAVEKLFF
TRBJ2-7	.	.	14	TRBV20-1	TGCAGTGCTAGTAAGCGGGTCGACTCCTACGAGCAGTACTTC	CSASKRVDSYEQYF
TRBJ2-2	TRBD1	few	16	TRBV20-1	TGCAGTGCTTCGACCCCCGGGACAGCGAACACCGGGGAGCTGTTTTTT	CSASTPGTANTGELFF
TRBJ2-2	TRBD1	few	17	TRBV6-6	TGTGCCAGCAGTGATCGATCGGGACAGGGGGTAACCGGGGAGCTGTTTTTT	CASSDRSGQGVTGELFF
TRBJ1-4	.	few	15	TRBV6-5	TGTGCCAGCAGTTACTCGACAGCCTCGGCTGAAAAACTGTTTTTT	CASSYSTASAEKLFF
TRBJ1-5	.	few	12	TRBV28	TGTGCTTCCGGGAGCTTCAATCAGCCCCAGCATTTT	CASGSFNQPQHF
TRBJ2-1	TRBD2	.	15	TRBV6-2/TRBV6-3	TGTGCCAGCGGCGGGGGACTAGCGTCAGGGGATGAGCAGTTCTTC	CASGGGLASGDEQFF
TRBJ2-1	.	.	17	TRBV3-1	TGTGCCAGCAGCCAAGGGGGCTACCGGATTATCTACAATGAGCAGTTCTTC	CASSQGGYRIIYNEQFF
TRBJ2-1	TRBD2	few	17	TRBV14	TGTGCCAGCAGCCGTATAGCGGGAGAACGCGGCTACGTTGAGCAGTTCTTC	CASSRIAGERGYVEQFF
TRBJ2-5	.	.	13	TRBV29-1	TGCAGCGGCCCAGGGGGGGAAAAAGAGACCCAGTACTTC	CSGPGGEKETQYF
TRBJ1-2	TRBD1	few	15	TRBV9	TGTGCCAGCAGCGTTCGGAGACAGGGGAGCTATGGCTACACCTTC	CASSVRRQGSYGYTF
TRBJ2-7	.	.	14	TRBV6-2/TRBV6-3	TGTGCCAGCACCCCGGGGCGGACCCCCTACGAGCAGTACTTC	CASTPGRTPYEQYF
TRBJ2-2	.	.	13	TRBV5-1	TGCGCCAGCAGCCCGGAGAACACCGGGGAGCTGTTTTTT	CASSPENTGELFF
TRBJ2-2	.	few	15	TRBV7-3	TGTGCCAGCAGCTTAAGCGGGACAAACACCGGGGAGCTGTTTTTT	CASSLSGTNTGELFF
TRBJ2-3	.	few	15	TRBV29-1	TGCAGCGTTGAAGTGGGCTTAGAACACACAGATACGCAGTATTTT	CSVEVGLEHTDTQYF
TRBJ2-2	.	.	15	TRBV5-1	TGCGCCAGCAGCTTGGAGGGACGGATCACCGGGGAGCTGTTTTTT	CASSLEGRITGELFF
TRBJ2-5	TRBD2	.	15	TRBV12-3/TRBV12-4	TGTGCCAGCAGTTTGCAAGCGGGGGAAAAAGAGACCCAGCACTTC	CASSLQAGEKETQHF
TRBJ1-6	TRBD1	.	16	TRBV20-1	TGCAGTGCTAGAGCCGATCAGGGACAGGGAGGTTCACCCCTCCACTTT	CSARADQGQGGSPLHF
TRBJ2-7	.	.	13	TRBV4-3	TGCGCCAGCAGCCAAGAGGGCCCCTACGAGCAGTACTTC	CASSQEGPYEQYF
TRBJ2-1	TRBD1	few	14	TRBV9	TGTGCCAGCAGCGGATACAGGGGGGACAATGAGCAGTTCTTC	CASSGYRGDNEQFF
TRBJ2-1	TRBD2	few	16	TRBV29-1	TGCAGCGTTGAAGGTCTGGCGGGAGTACTCTACAATGAGCAGTTCTTC	CSVEGLAGVLYNEQFF
TRBJ2-2	TRBD2	many	15	TRBV3-1	TGTGCCAGCAGCACGACTAGCGGGAACACCGGGGAGCTGTTTTTT	CASSTTSGNTGELFF
TRBJ2-3	TRBD1	.	14	TRBV20-1	TGCAGTGCGAAAACAGGGGTTATCCCAGATACGCAGTATTTT	CSAKTGVIPDTQYF
TRBJ1-2	TRBD1	few	14	TRBV20-1	TGCAGTGCTCCGCGGACAGGGCGGGTCGGTGGCTACACCTTC	CSAPRTGRVGGYTF
TRBJ2-5	.	few	11	TRBV20-1	TGCAGTGTTGACCAGTCAGAGACCCAGTACTTC	CSVDQSETQYF
TRBJ1-1	.	many	14	TRBV7-2	TGTGCCAGCAGCTTAGGTGCTGGCAACACTGAAGCTTTCTTT	CASSLGAGNTEAFF
TRBJ1-5	.	few	14	TRBV27	TGTGCCAGCAATTTAAGTTCAGTTAATCAGCCCCAGCATTTT	CASNLSSVNQPQHF
TRBJ1-6	.	.	14	TRBV27	TGTGCCAGCAGGCCGGGCCTGGACAATTCACCCCTCCACTTT	CASRPGLDNSPLHF
TRBJ2-1	.	many	14	TRBV7-8	TGTGCCAGCAGCTCCCCGAACAGGGCTAATGAGCAGTTCTTC	CASSSPNRANEQFF
TRBJ2-4	TRBD1	many	16	TRBV11-2	TGTGCCAGCAGCTTAGCCCCCCAGGGGGTCAAAAACATTCAGTACTTC	CASSLAPQGVKNIQYF
TRBJ2-7	.	few	17	TRBV14	TGTGCCAGCAGCCATGGGAAGGCGAGAGTGCCATTGGGCGAGCAGTACTTC	CASSHGKARVPLGEQYF
TRBJ2-3	TRBD2	many	15	TRBV7-2	TGTGCCAGCAGGGAGAGGTGGGGACTAGCGGATACGCAGTATTTT	CASRERWGLADTQYF
TRBJ2-7	.	few	15	TRBV7-9	TGTGCCAGCAGCGCCCCAGGGGCCAGCTCCTACGAGCAGTACTTC	CASSAPGASSYEQYF